This TCR beta chain comes out of a study of long-term antiretroviral therapy in people with HIV (dated by TCRdb to about 2022). Concerning the study at large: The earliest samples were collected roughly a decade before the 2015 WHO recommendation for immediate ART, at a time when ART was usually postponed until CD4 counts fell. Among the 25 to 35 participants with HIV, eleven were female. A retrospective serial study tested whether ART initiation and durable HIV suppression were associated with changes in peripheral blood TRB repertoire composition and diversity. No cross-contamination during QIAcube processing was shown when test extractions of a monoclonal T-cell line were performed alongside a few dozen polyclonal samples. From 30 adults with confirmed HIV infection, the cohort provided 150 to 200 cryopreserved PBMC samples, gathered serially across a mean of about 6 years (range 1-12).

As regards this clone: It has no known antigen specificity. Qualities for individual bases were not recorded, and no much larger clone is one base off.

Results and caveats for the whole study, not just this receptor: At every time point, the repertoire was dominated by expanded TRB clones first identified before ART initiation, although this dominance fluctuated and, in many PLHIV, declined after ART. Unsorted PBMC were profiled instead of sorted CD4+ and CD8+ T cells because pre-ART samples had limited cell numbers. Limited PBMC availability meant only the TCR beta chain was sequenced, without alpha chain pairing. No data were available on ART adherence, viral resistance or therapy changes, limiting inferences about post-ART repertoire changes. Starting ART was linked to a significant rise in TRB diversity, yet even with long-term ART the diversity remained significantly lower than in transplant donor controls. Samples dated from the mid-2000s to the late 2010s, and the ART regimens used may be less effective than current ones. CDR3 length ranges in HIV repertoires were narrower than in controls, and network structure suggested an antigen-experienced repertoire with only a slight naive shift after ART.

V and J are truncated by 4 bases and 6 bases respectively, leaving an intervening sequence of 12 bases. CDR1 is given as SGHDN and CDR2 as FVKESK, both from the germline V gene. Counted from cysteine to phenylalanine, this CDR3 has 13 amino acids. The CDR3 DNA has 39 bases and is translated from base 1. Inclusion was restricted to participants for whom at least one PBMC sample before ART initiation and at least two post-ART samples were available. Treatment was received in the United States of America by all participants with HIV. Before DNA extraction, cryopreserved samples of 1-10 million PBMC were thawed and washed. At the time of the earliest PBMC sample for each participant with HIV, ages ranged from roughly 20 to 60 years. Per participant, PBMC samples came from 1-4 timepoints prior to ART initiation and 2-8 timepoints following ART initiation, for a median of 7 samples. For every participant, serial HIV viral load, CD4+ T-cell count, ART history and demographic data were obtained. Using a Qiagen kit on a QIAcube, genomic DNA was extracted from unsorted PBMC, with samples processed in batches of 12.

Sequencing of the TRB variable region was done with the immunoSEQ hsTCRB v3.0 assay at survey level resolution. TRB sequencing targeted a depth of about 40,000-55,000 T-cell genomes per sample. Pooled TRB libraries were sequenced on an Illumina MiSeq with a v3 150-cycle kit. The study's own analysis went as follows. Analysis of repertoires was carried out in R inside a reproducible Nextflow workflow spanning QC, data transformation and analysis. Custom analyses were implemented in LymphoSeq2, an R package for AIRR-Seq data exploration. Several samples that produced fewer than 5000 total TRB sequences were removed, so fewer than 200 HIV repertoires were analyzed. Among the 200 or so HIV repertoires that were kept, some 61 were collected before ART initiation and about 130 were collected after ART initiation. Each repertoire was downsampled to 5000 TRB nucleotide sequences, and summary statistics were averaged across 100 downsampling iterations. The analysis kept only TRB sequences whose CDR3 regions were at least seven amino acids long. A Shannon entropy-derived clonality score and the Gini coefficient were used to measure diversity. In repertoire networks, the top 5000 CDR3 amino acid sequences were linked whenever an edit distance of one separated two sequences. For TRB CDR3 amino acid sequences, GLIPH2 was used to predict antigen specificity groups and MHC restriction. CDR3 amino acid sequences were matched against VDJdb and McPAS-TCR to flag known CMV, EBV, HIV or tissue antigen associations. Pre-ART, post-ART and control groups were compared with Wilcoxon signed-rank tests and Holm-Bonferroni correction. The source is immuneACCESS, and TCRdb retained only in-frame sequences with V and J called. Part of the clones is not carried over; for the studies checked, unresolved V genes explain less than half of this, and the remainder is unexplained. From that table come the V and J calls and clone size; the DNA was used to work out D and trimming. Here the sample has fewer than 25,000 clones; under 90% occur a single time. Of the sample, 3.4% is held by the ten largest clones.

The clonotype was recovered from a woman in her fifties or sixties with HIV. The chain couples TRBV14 to TRBJ1-2; the D gene cannot be resolved reliably. Here the sequenced sample was unsorted PBMCs, taken 1.9 years after starting antiretroviral therapy. The CDR3 corresponds to CASSRPTEHGYTF. In nucleotide form, the sequence is TGTGCCAGCAGCCGCCCAACCGAACATGGCTACACCTTC.